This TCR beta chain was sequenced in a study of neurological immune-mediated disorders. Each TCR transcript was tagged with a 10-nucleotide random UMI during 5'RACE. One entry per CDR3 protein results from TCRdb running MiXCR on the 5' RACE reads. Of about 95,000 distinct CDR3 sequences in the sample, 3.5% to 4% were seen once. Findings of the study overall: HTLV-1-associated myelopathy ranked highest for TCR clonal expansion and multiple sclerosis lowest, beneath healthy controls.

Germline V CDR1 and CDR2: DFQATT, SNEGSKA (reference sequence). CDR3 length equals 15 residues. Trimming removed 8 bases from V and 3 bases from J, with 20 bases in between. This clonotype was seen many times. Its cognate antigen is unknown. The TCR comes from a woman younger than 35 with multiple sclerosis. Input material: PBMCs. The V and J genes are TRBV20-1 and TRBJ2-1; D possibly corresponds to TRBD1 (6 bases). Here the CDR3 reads CSSYKAGEIYNEQFF. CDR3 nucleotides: TGCAGTTCTTATAAAGCAGGGGAGATCTACAATGAGCAGTTCTTC.